This entry lists 5 T cell receptor beta chains sequenced from one sample in a study of cytomegalovirus exposure and HLA in healthy donors. Method: immunoSEQ multiplex PCR; TCRdb's copy keeps in-frame clones and lacks some. The repertoire holds over 200,000 clones, with over 80% as singletons. Sequencing input: PBMCs. The receptors here all came from a woman aged 30 to 39 in good health and CMV-seropositive.

This chain links TRBV9 with TRBJ2-3; 9 bases align to TRBD2. Germline V CDR1 and CDR2: SGDLS, YYNGEE. The J segment lost 0 bases and the V segment lost 4 bases, leaving 9 bases of the junction unmatched. The CDR3 sequence is 17 residues long. Here the CDR3 reads CASSYFLTSGSTDTQYF. CDR3 nucleotides: TGTGCCAGCAGCTACTTCTTGACTAGCGGTAGCACAGATACGCAGTATTTT.

V gene TRBV6-6 combines with J gene TRBJ1-2; D unclear. The CDR3 is made up of 13 amino acids. V lost 8 bases, J lost 4 bases, and 14 bases lay in between. Germline CDR1 reads MNHNY; CDR2 reads SVGAGI (reference sequence). The CDR3 loop is CASVNEDVYGYTF. The DNA for the CDR3 is TGTGCCAGCGTCAACGAGGATGTCTATGGCTACACCTTC.

This rearrangement joins TRBV30 to TRBJ1-1; 11 positions agree with TRBD1. Germline V gene sequence: CDR1 GTSNPN, CDR2 SVGIG (reference sequence). V gave up 5 bases and J gave up 3 bases; unmatched junction bases: 5. The CDR3 has 14 residues. The chain's CDR3 is CAWDPGQGDTEAFF. The CDR3 region has the DNA TGTGCCTGGGACCCGGGACAGGGGGACACTGAAGCTTTCTTT.

This rearrangement joins TRBV5-1 to TRBJ2-3, with 11 bases lining up with TRBD2. CDR1 and CDR2 from the germline V gene are SGHRS and YFSETQ. The CDR3 is 16 residues long. J gave up 4 bases and V 1 base, and 5 bases lay outside the gene matches. The CDR3 is CASSLTSGSGADTQYF. The DNA for the CDR3 is TGCGCCAGCAGCTTGACTAGCGGGAGTGGGGCAGATACGCAGTATTTT.

This chain uses TRBV11-3 with TRBJ2-5; D remains unclear. Germline CDR1 is SGHNT and CDR2 is YENEEA. This CDR3 has 13 amino acids. Between the trimmed V and J ends, which lost 2 bases and 3 bases, there was a span of 7 bases. The CDR3 DNA is TGTGCCAGCAGCTTACACACCGAAGAGACCCAGTACTTC. It yields the protein CASSLHTEETQYF.